Presented here are 11 T cell receptor beta chains from one specimen sequenced in a study of breast tumors, draining lymph nodes, adjacent tissues. Using its own MiXCR run on the multiplex PCR reads, TCRdb lists one record per CDR3 protein. This table holds some 200,000 distinct CDR3 sequences, roughly 31% found once. Axillary draining lymph nodes of breast cancer patients supplied the node samples. Material: axillary lymph node tissue. The source is a female donor with breast cancer. Some clones in this sample may be carry-over from other donors' samples.

This clonotype showed up many times. The J gene is TRBJ1-4, the V gene TRBV5-6; D gene unclear. CDR3 length: 13 residues. From germline, CDR1 is SGHDT and CDR2 YYEEEE. V was pared by 6 bases and J by 4 bases, with 10 bases between. The CDR3 coding sequence is TGTGCCAGCACGCGTCAGATTAATGAAAAACTGTTTTTT. Encoded protein: CASTRQINEKLFF. The variable domain in full, completed from reference TRBV5-6 and TRBJ1-4, reads DAGVTQSPTHLIKTRGQQVTLRCSPKSGHDTVSWYQQALGQGPQFIFQYYEEEERQRGNFPDRFSGHQFPNYSSELNVNALLLGDSALYLCASTRQINEKLFFGSGTQLSVL.

This clonotype has a count of ten or more. The V and J genes are TRBV19 and TRBJ1-5; no reliable D call. The germline CDR1 and CDR2 sequences are LNHDA and SQIVND (reference sequence). CDR3 length: 13 amino acids. The V end was cut by 9 bases, the J end by 4 bases, with 13 bases between. The CDR3 bases are TGTGCCAGCCGGGTCACGAATAATCAGCCCCAGCATTTT. Protein: CASRVTNNQPQHF.

Worth noting for this clonotype: Possible read error: a much larger clone is one base away. The chain has TRBV20-1 and TRBJ1-2, with 9 bases fitting TRBD1. CDR3 length equals 13 residues. CDR1 and CDR2 (germline): DFQATT, SNEGSKA (reference sequence). The junction had 12 bases not matched to a gene; V was cut back by 6 bases and J by 10 bases. CDR3 bases: TGCAGTGCGGAAACAGGGGGCATTGATGCCTACACCTTC. It specifies CSAETGGIDAYTF.

This clonotype was seen many times. V is TRBV5-1 and J is TRBJ2-1; D gene unclear. This CDR3 region has 14 residues. Between the trimmed V and J ends, which lost 6 bases and 8 bases, there was a span of 18 bases. Germline V gene sequence: CDR1 SGHRS, CDR2 YFSETQ. The CDR3 region has the DNA TGCGCCAGCACCCCTGGGGTGGGGAAGGATGAGCAGTTCTTC. Translating gives CASTPGVGKDEQFF.

The sample holds a few counts of this clonotype. A much larger clone differs from this one at a single base, so this may be a read error. The V call is TRBV9, the J call TRBJ2-1; 11 bases are a match to TRBD1. The CDR3 consists of 17 residues. Germline V gene sequence: CDR1 SGDLS, CDR2 YYNGEE. CDR3 sequence (DNA): TGTGCCAGCAGCCCCTCTGGACAGGGGGCCTCTTACACTGAGCAGTTCTTC. It translates to CASSPSGQGASYTEQFF.

Many counts were recorded for this clonotype. V and J are TRBV2 and TRBJ2-1; the match to TRBD2 covers 12 bases. Germline V gene data show CDR1 as SNHLY and CDR2 as FYNNEI. The CDR3 loop spans 13 amino acids. The V and J ends lost 6 bases and 11 bases, in that order; junction bases with no gene match: 5. CDR3 DNA sequence: TGTGCCAGCAGGGAGACTAGCGGGGGACAGCAGTTCTTC. Its protein product is CASRETSGGQQFF.

This chain links TRBV29-1 with TRBJ1-2, with D possibly being TRBD1 (5 bases). Germline V gene data show CDR1 as SQVTM and CDR2 as ANQGSEA. This CDR3 is 11 amino acids long. Trimming left V 1 base short and J 8 bases short, with 8 bases between. The DNA for the CDR3 is TGCAGCGTTGAAGGTGGGGCAGGCTACACCTTC. This translates into CSVEGGAGYTF.

This clonotype was seen only a few times. With a much larger clone just one base away, this may be a read error. The gene calls are TRBV14 and TRBJ2-1; 7 nucleotides match TRBD1. This CDR3 region has 15 residues. Germline values: CDR1 SGHDN, CDR2 FVKESK. For the CDR3, the DNA is TGTGCCAGCAGAAAGGAGGCAGGGGGTCTAGATGAGCCGTTCTTC. Its protein product is CASRKEAGGLDEPFF.

The table lists this clonotype with many counts. The chain recombines TRBV19 with TRBJ1-2, with D possibly matching TRBD1 (5 bases). The CDR3 has 15 residues. Between the trimmed V and J ends, which lost 3 bases and 5 bases, there was a span of 16 bases. Germline CDR1 reads LNHDA; CDR2 reads SQIVND (reference sequence). The chain's CDR3 is CASSISRDGPYGYTF. In DNA form, the CDR3 reads TGTGCCAGTAGTATTAGCCGGGACGGTCCTTATGGCTACACCTTC.

As for this clonotype: Likely a read error: the CDR3 ends without its conserved phenylalanine or tryptophan. The limits of the CDR3 on the DNA are not certain, so only TCRdb's listed CDR3 is given. This chain links TRBV9 with TRBJ1-3. Germline CDR1 and CDR2: SGDLS and YYNGEE. Including both end residues, the CDR3 is 9 amino acids long. The CDR3 here is CASSVDPQA.

Worth noting for this clonotype: This may arise from a read error, as a much more abundant clone is one base away. This is likely a read error, given that the CDR3 carries no conserved phenylalanine or tryptophan at its end. The DNA is omitted, as the CDR3 cannot be located on it reliably, and the CDR3 follows TCRdb's listing. The rearrangement joins TRBV20-1 to TRBJ1-2. The germline gives CDR1 DFQATT, CDR2 SNEGSKA (reference sequence). With termini counted, the CDR3 has 12 amino acids. Here the CDR3 reads CSASGWGYGSTL.